This TCR beta chain was sequenced during a study of T cell responses to AZD1222 COVID-19 vaccine (dated by TCRdb to about 2021). For the study in its entirety: AZD1222 recipients given second doses at about 4 weeks or at about 12 weeks were pooled, since spike-specific TCR depth and breadth were not found to differ between the two schedules. A total of 230 to 250 trial participants underwent TCR sequencing, of whom approximately 200 had received two doses of AZD1222 and roughly 26 had received two doses of the MenACWY control vaccine. Trial participants were enrolled by age into 18-55, 56-69 and 70-plus year subgroups, with 148, 28 and 57 TCR-sequenced participants respectively.

General findings and caveats noted by the study authors: Conclusions about previously exposed vaccinees are limited, since just five or six AZD1222 recipients were seropositive for SARS-CoV-2 at baseline. Reportedly, close to half of the unique spike-specific TCRs recognized epitopes lying outside the regions that are mutated in the B.1.351 and B.1.1.7 variants. Vaccine-associated CD4 TCRs spanned the whole spike protein, with dominant responses in regions 160-218 and 743-854. A significant rise in spike-specific TCR breadth and depth was observed after two AZD1222 doses relative to day 0 and relative to MenACWY recipients. Participants were mostly white British, with more females than males. The authors suggested clonal diversity may have been underestimated. The 56-69-year group was small, and its depth increase did not reach significance, likely because of low power. Because no day 14 peak-response samples were available, repertoires were characterized only after the peak T cell response.

Including cysteine and phenylalanine, the CDR3 has 15 amino acids. Only the CDR3 part of the read is kept: 45 bases, read in frame from the first base. According to the germline V gene (reference sequence), CDR1 reads LNHDA and CDR2 reads SQIVND. The V end gives up 6 bases and the J end 6 bases, leaving 7 bases in the junction not matched to a gene. The CDR3 regions of human TCRbeta chains were analyzed by immunosequencing. From the authors' description of their analysis: Repertoire TCRs were matched against a reference library of SARS-CoV-2-specific TCRs generated with the MIRA antigen-specificity platform. Breadth was defined as the fraction of unique TCRs that were SARS-CoV-2-associated, and depth was defined as the fraction of total T cells that were SARS-CoV-2-associated. Each spike-specific TCR was assigned to its reactive spike region and to a CD4 or CD8 class using the MIRA data. Log10-transformed breadth and depth values were compared by one-way ANOVA with Sidak's multiple comparisons tests. TCRdb carries this immuneACCESS record with in-frame sequences only. Its versions omit some clonotypes, under half of them owing to an unresolved V gene in the studies checked, with the rest unexplained. Clone size and the V and J calls come from that table; the DNA yielded D and trimming. This sample lists 100,000 to 150,000 clones; 75% to 90% were detected once. The ten biggest clones cover 6.3% of the sample.

On this clone itself: Its antigen is unknown. Base qualities are not at hand, and no much larger clone is one base apart.

Taken with the paper, the label for time point translates to: baseline before first vaccination. The vaccinee samples were drawn from two UK trials, COV001 and COV002, one of which was a single-blind randomized controlled phase 2/3 trial testing AZD1222 (ChAdOx1 nCoV-19) in healthy adults. For TCRbeta chain sequencing, PBMC samples were collected from trial participants at day 0 and at day 28 after the second dose. The material was peripheral blood, obtained on day 0 of AZD1222 vaccination. Recombination joined TRBV19 with TRBJ2-1, with 11 bases in between that match TRBD2. The source is an adult in good health. CDR3 reads: CASSPSGGRINEQFF. The DNA sequence follows: TGTGCCAGTAGCCCTAGCGGGGGGAGGATCAATGAGCAGTTCTTC.